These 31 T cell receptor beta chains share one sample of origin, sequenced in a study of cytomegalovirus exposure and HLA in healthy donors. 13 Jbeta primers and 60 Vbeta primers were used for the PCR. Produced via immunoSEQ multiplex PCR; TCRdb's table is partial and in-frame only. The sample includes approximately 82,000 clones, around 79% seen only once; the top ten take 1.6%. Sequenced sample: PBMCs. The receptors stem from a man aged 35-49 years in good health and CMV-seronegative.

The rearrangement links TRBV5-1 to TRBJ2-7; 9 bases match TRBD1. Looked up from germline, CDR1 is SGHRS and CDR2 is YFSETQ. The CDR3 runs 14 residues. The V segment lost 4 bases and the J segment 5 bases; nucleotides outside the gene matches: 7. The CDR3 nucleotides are TGCGCCAGCAGCAAGGGAACAGGGGGCGACGAGCAGTACTTC. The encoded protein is CASSKGTGGDEQYF. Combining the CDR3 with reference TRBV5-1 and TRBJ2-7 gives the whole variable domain KAGVTQTPRYLIKTRGQQVTLSCSPISGHRSVSWYQQTPGQGLQFLFEYFSETQRNKGNFPGRFSGRQFSNSRSEMNVSTLELGDSALYLCASSKGTGGDEQYFGPGTRLTVT.

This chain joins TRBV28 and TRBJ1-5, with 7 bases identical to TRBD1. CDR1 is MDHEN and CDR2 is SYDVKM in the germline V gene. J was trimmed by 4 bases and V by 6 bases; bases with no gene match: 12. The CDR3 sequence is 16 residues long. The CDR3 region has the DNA TGTGCCAGCAGACTAACCGGGACAGCACATAATCAGCCCCAGCATTTT. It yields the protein CASRLTGTAHNQPQHF.

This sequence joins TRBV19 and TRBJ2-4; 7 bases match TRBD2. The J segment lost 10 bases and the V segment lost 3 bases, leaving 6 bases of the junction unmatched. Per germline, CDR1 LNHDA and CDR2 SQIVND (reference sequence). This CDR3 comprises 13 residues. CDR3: CASSMVNGRIQYF. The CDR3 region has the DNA TGTGCCAGTAGTATGGTTAACGGGAGGATTCAGTACTTC.

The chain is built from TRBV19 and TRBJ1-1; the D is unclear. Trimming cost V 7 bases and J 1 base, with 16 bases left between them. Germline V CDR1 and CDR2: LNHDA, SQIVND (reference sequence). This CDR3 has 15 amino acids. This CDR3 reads CASTRGGSANTEAFF. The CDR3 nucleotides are TGTGCCAGTACCCGGGGAGGATCGGCGAACACTGAAGCTTTCTTT.

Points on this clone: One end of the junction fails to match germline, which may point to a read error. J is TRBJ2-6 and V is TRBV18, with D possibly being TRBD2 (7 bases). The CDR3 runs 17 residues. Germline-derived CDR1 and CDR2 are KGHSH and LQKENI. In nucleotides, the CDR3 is TGTGCCAGCTCGTCTGCAGCTACGCTGGGGGGGGCCAACGGCCTGACTTTC. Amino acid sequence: CASSSAATLGGANGLTF.

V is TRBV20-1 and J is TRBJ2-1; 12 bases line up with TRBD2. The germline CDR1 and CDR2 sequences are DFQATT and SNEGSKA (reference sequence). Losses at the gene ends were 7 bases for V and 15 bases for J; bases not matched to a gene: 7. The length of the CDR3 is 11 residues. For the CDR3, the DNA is TGCAGTGTGACTAGCGGGAGTACTTCGTTCTTC. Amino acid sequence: CSVTSGSTSFF.

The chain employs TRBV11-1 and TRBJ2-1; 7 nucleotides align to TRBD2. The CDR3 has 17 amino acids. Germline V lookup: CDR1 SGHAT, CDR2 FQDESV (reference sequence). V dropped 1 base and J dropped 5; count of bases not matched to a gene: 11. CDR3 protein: CASSLGGAASGNNEQFF. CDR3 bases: TGTGCCAGCAGCTTAGGAGGAGCTGCTAGCGGAAACAATGAGCAGTTCTTC.

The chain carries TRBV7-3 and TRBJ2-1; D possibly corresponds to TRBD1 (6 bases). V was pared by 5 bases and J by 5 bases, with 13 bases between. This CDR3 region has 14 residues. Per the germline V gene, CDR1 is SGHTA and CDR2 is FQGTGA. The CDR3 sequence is CASSPSTGNNEQFF. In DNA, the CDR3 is TGTGCCAGCAGCCCGTCGACAGGTAACAATGAGCAGTTCTTC.

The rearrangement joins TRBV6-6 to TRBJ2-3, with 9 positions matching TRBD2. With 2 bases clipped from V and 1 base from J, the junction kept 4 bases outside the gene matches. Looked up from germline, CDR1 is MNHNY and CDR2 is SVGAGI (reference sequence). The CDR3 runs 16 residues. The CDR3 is CASSYGLAGGTDTQYF. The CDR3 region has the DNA TGTGCCAGCAGTTACGGATTAGCGGGAGGCACAGATACGCAGTATTTT.

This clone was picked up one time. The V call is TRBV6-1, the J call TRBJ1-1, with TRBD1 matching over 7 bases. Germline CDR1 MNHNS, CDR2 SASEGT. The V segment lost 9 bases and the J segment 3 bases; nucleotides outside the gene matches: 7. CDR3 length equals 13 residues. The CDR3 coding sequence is TGTGCCAGTACAGGGGCTAAGGACACTGAAGCTTTCTTT. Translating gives CASTGAKDTEAFF.

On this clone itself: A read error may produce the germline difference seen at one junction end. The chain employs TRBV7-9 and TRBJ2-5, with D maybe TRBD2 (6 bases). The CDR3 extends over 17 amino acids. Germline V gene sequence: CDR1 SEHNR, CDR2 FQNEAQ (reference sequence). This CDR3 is CSSSLNRRLTSGETQYF. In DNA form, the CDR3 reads TGTTCCAGCAGCTTAAATAGGCGCCTGACTAGTGGTGAGACCCAGTACTTC. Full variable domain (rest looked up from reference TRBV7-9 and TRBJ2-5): DTGVSQNPRHKITKRGQNVTFRCDPISEHNRLYWYRQTLGQGPEFLTYFQNEAQLEKSRLLSDRFSAERPKGSFSTLEIQRTEQGDSAMYLCSSSLNRRLTSGETQYFGPGTRLLVL.

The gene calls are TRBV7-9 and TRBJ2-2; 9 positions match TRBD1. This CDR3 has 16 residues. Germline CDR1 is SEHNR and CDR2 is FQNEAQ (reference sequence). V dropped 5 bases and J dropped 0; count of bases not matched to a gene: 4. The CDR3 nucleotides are TGTGCCAGCAGCCGTACAGGGGGCGCGAACACCGGGGAGCTGTTTTTT. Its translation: CASSRTGGANTGELFF.

In nucleotides, the CDR3 is TGTGCCAGCAGTAATTACCTTACAGGGATACGCGAGCAGTACTTC. Protein: CASSNYLTGIREQYF. The genes are TRBV5-4 and TRBJ2-7; D may be TRBD1 (6 bases). Trimming removed 5 bases from V and 6 bases from J, with 21 bases in between. Germline CDR1 reads SGHNT; CDR2 reads YYREEE (reference sequence). There are 15 residues in the CDR3.

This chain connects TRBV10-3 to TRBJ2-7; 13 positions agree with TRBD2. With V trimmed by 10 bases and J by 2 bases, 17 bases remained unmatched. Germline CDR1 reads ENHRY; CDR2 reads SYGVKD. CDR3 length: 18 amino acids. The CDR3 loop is CATVTGTSGNLATYEQYF. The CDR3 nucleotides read TGTGCCACCGTGACCGGGACTAGCGGGAACTTGGCGACCTACGAGCAGTACTTC.

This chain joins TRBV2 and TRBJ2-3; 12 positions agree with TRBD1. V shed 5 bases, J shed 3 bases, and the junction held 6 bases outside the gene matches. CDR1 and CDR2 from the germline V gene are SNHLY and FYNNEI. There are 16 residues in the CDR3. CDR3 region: CASSPGTGGSTDTQYF. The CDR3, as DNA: TGTGCCAGCAGTCCCGGGACAGGGGGCAGTACAGATACGCAGTATTTT.

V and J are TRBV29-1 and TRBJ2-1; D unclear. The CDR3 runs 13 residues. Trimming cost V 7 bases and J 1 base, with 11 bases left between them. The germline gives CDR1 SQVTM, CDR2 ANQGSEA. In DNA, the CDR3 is TGCAGCGCCCGTGCCGGGTCCTACAATGAGCAGTTCTTC. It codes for CSARAGSYNEQFF.

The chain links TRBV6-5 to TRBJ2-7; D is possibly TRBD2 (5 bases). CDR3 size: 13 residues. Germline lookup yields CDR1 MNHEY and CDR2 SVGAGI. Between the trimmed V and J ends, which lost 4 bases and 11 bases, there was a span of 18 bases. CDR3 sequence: CASSSGTNGPKYF. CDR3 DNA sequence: TGTGCCAGCAGTTCGGGAACGAACGGTCCAAAGTACTTC.

The CDR3 reads CASSPGTGGYEQYF. CDR3 sequence (DNA): TGTGCCAGCTCACCAGGGACAGGGGGCTACGAGCAGTACTTC. This sequence joins TRBV18 and TRBJ2-7; TRBD1 matches at 11 bases. The CDR3 consists of 14 residues. The germline CDR1 and CDR2 sequences are KGHSH and LQKENI. V shed 2 bases, J shed 3 bases, and the junction held 0 bases outside the gene matches. The variable domain in full, with the rest retrieved from reference TRBV18 and TRBJ2-7, is NAGVMQNPRHLVRRRGQEARLRCSPMKGHSHVYWYRQLPEEGLKFMVYLQKENIIDESGMPKERFSAEFPKEGPSILRIQQVVRGDSAAYFCASSPGTGGYEQYFGPGTRLTVT.

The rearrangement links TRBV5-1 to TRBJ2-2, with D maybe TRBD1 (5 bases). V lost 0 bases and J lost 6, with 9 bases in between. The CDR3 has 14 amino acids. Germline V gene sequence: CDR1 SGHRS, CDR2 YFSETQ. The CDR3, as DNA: TGCGCCAGCAGCTTGGATGGGGCCGCCGGGGAGCTGTTTTTT. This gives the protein CASSLDGAAGELFF.

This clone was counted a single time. CDR3 DNA sequence: TGTGCCAGCAGCCCAATGGGACAGGCCGCCGGGGAGCTGTTTTTT. It translates to CASSPMGQAAGELFF. The chain has TRBV11-3 and TRBJ2-2, with 8 positions matching TRBD1. J gave up 6 bases and V 5 bases, and 8 bases lay outside the gene matches. CDR1 is SGHNT, CDR2 YENEEA, per germline. The CDR3 is made up of 15 amino acids.

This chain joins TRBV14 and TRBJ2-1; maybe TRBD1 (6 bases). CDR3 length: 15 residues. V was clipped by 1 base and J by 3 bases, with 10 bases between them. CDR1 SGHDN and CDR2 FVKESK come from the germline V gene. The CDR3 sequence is CASSQGTVRYNEQFF. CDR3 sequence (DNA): TGTGCCAGCAGCCAAGGGACAGTCCGCTACAATGAGCAGTTCTTC.

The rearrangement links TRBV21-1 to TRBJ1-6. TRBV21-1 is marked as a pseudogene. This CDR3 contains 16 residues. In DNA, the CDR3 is TGTGCCAGCAGCTCTCGCCCGGTGTTTTATAATTCACCCCTCCACTTT. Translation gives CASSSRPVFYNSPLHF.

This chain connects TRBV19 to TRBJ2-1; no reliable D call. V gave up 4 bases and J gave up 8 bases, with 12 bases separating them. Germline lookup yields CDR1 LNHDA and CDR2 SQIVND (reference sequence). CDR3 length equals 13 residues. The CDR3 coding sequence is TGTGCCAGTAGTACTCTTTACTTGCATGAGCAGTTCTTC. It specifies CASSTLYLHEQFF.

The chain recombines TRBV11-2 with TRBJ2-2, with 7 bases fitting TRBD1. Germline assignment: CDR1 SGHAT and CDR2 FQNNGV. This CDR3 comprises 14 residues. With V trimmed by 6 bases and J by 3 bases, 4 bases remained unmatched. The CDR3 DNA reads TGTGCCAGCAGGGGGACAGCTTACACCGGGGAGCTGTTTTTT. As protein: CASRGTAYTGELFF.

The CDR3 loop reads CASRPGQRLEKLFF. The CDR3 DNA is TGTGCCAGCAGGCCGGGACAGAGACTAGAAAAACTGTTTTTT. This rearrangement joins TRBV6-1 to TRBJ1-4, with 7 bases that match TRBD1. Unmatched junction bases numbered 9, after V lost 6 bases and J lost 8 bases. The CDR3 totals 14 residues. CDR1 is MNHNS and CDR2 is SASEGT in the germline V gene.

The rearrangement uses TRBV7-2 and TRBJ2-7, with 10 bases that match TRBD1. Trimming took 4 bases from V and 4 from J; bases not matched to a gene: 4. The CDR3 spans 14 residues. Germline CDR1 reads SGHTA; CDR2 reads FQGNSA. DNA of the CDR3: TGTGCCAGCAGCTCGGACAGGGGGGCGTACGAGCAGTACTTC. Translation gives CASSSDRGAYEQYF.

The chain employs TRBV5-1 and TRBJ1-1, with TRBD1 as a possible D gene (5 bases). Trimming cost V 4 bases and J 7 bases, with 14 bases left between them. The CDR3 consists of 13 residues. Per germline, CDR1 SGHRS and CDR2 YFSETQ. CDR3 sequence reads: CASSQGIGDEAFF. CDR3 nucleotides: TGCGCCAGCAGCCAAGGGATAGGGGATGAAGCTTTCTTT. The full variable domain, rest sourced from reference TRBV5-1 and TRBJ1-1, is KAGVTQTPRYLIKTRGQQVTLSCSPISGHRSVSWYQQTPGQGLQFLFEYFSETQRNKGNFPGRFSGRQFSNSRSEMNVSTLELGDSALYLCASSQGIGDEAFFGQGTRLTVV.

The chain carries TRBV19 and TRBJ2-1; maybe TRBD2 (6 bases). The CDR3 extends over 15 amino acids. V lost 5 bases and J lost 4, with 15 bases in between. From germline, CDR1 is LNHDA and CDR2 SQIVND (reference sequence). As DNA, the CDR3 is TGTGCCAGTAGTCTCCGGGACTTAGAATACAATGAGCAGTTCTTC. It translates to CASSLRDLEYNEQFF.

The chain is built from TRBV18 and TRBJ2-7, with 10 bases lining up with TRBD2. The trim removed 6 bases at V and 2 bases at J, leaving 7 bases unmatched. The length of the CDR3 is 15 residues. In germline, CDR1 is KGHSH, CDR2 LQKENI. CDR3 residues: CASSLGLAITYEQYF. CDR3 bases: TGTGCCAGCTCTCTGGGACTAGCGATAACCTACGAGCAGTACTTC.

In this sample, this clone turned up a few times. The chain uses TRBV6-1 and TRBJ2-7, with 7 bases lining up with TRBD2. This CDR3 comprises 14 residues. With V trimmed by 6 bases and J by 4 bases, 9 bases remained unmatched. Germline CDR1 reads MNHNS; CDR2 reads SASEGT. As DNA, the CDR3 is TGTGCCAGCAGCCCTGGGGGGGGTTTGTACGAGCAGTACTTC. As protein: CASSPGGGLYEQYF.

For the CDR3, the DNA is TGCGCCAGCAGCCCTCGACAGGGCCTCTCTGATCAGCCCCAGCATTTT. As protein: CASSPRQGLSDQPQHF. The V call is TRBV4-1, the J call TRBJ1-5; the match to TRBD1 covers 7 bases. The CDR3 runs to 16 residues. Germline V gene sequence: CDR1 MGHRA, CDR2 YSYEKL. Trimming removed 4 bases from V and 5 bases from J; junction bases left unmatched: 11.